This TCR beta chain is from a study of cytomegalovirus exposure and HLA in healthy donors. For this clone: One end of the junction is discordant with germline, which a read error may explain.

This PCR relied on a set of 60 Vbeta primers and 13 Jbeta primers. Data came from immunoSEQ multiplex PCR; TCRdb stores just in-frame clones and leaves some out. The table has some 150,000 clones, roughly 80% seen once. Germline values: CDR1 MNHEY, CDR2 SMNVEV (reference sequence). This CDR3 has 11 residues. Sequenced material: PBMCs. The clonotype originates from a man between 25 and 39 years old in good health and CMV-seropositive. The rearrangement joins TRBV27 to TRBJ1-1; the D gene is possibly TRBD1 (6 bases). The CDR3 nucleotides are TGTGCCAGCGGGGGGGGAGGTGGACAGATATTT. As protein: CASGGGGGQIF.